One and the same sample provided the 10 T cell receptor beta chains below, sequenced in a study of graft-versus-host responses after intestinal transplantation. The assay was immunoSEQ multiplex PCR, and TCRdb's table has in-frame clones only and misses some. There are roughly 60,000 clones in the sample; about 90% occur only once, and 1.5% to 2% lies in the top ten. The material was PBMCs, obtained 26 days after transplant. These receptors were taken from a human patient who received an intestinal transplant, so some T cells may come from the graft donor.

The chain has TRBV7-9 and TRBJ2-2; the D is unclear. The ends were cut back, 5 bases at V and 2 bases at J, with 15 bases in the middle. CDR3 length equals 16 residues. From germline, CDR1 is SEHNR and CDR2 FQNEAQ (reference sequence). The chain's CDR3 is CASSTLETPNTGELFF. CDR3 bases: TGTGCCAGCAGCACTCTCGAGACACCCAACACCGGGGAGCTGTTTTTT.

This chain joins TRBV2 and TRBJ1-1; TRBD1 might be the D (5 bases). The CDR3 is 13 amino acids. Germline values: CDR1 SNHLY, CDR2 FYNNEI. Trimming removed 4 bases at V and 5 bases at J, with 11 bases between. CDR3 sequence reads: CASSGGRGTEAFF. DNA of the CDR3: TGTGCCAGCAGTGGGGGCAGAGGAACTGAAGCTTTCTTT.

This clone was counted a few times. V gene TRBV27 combines with J gene TRBJ1-2; weak D call: TRBD1 (5 bases). The CDR3 has 17 amino acids. Germline values: CDR1 MNHEY, CDR2 SMNVEV (reference sequence). Trimming pared 3 bases from V and 0 bases from J, leaving 17 bases between. CDR3 region: CASSFSSAGSANYGYTF. CDR3 coding DNA: TGTGCCAGCAGTTTTTCATCCGCAGGGTCGGCTAACTATGGCTACACCTTC.

This clone is a singleton in its sample. The chain joins TRBV13 to TRBJ2-1, with 9 positions matching TRBD1. The CDR3 consists of 15 residues. With V trimmed by 3 bases and J by 2 bases, 2 bases remained unmatched. CDR1 PRHDT and CDR2 FYEKMQ come from the germline V gene (reference sequence). Written as DNA, the CDR3 is TGTGCCAGCAGCTTCCGGGACAGGGCCTACAATGAGCAGTTCTTC. Translation gives CASSFRDRAYNEQFF.

V gene TRBV6-1 combines with J gene TRBJ2-5; TRBD1 aligns across 7 bases. The V segment lost 5 bases and the J segment 5 bases; nucleotides outside the gene matches: 8. CDR1 is MNHNS and CDR2 is SASEGT in the germline V gene. The CDR3 totals 14 residues. The CDR3: CASSRQGSGETQYF. The CDR3, as DNA: TGTGCCAGCAGTAGACAGGGTTCAGGCGAGACCCAGTACTTC.

The genes are TRBV4-1 and TRBJ2-1, with 7 bases matching TRBD2. V gave up 3 bases and J gave up 0 bases; unmatched junction bases: 17. CDR1 is MGHRA, CDR2 YSYEKL, per germline. This CDR3 has 20 amino acids. The CDR3 reads CASSQVSAGIHGGSYNEQFF. CDR3 nucleotide sequence: TGCGCCAGCAGCCAGGTGTCAGCGGGGATTCATGGGGGCTCCTACAATGAGCAGTTCTTC.

The chain carries TRBV7-9 and TRBJ2-7, with D unresolved. The V end lost 5 bases, the J end lost 1 base, and 9 bases lay between the germline ends. In germline, CDR1 is SEHNR, CDR2 FQNEAQ (reference sequence). This CDR3 has 13 residues. The CDR3 is CASSPRSSYEQYV. For the CDR3, the DNA is TGTGCCAGCAGCCCCAGGTCTTCCTACGAGCAGTACGTC.

The V call is TRBV28, the J call TRBJ2-7; 11 bases are shared with TRBD1. V trimming: 5 bases; J trimming: 3 bases; junction bases outside the gene matches: 6. Germline CDR1 is MDHEN and CDR2 is SYDVKM. The length of the CDR3 is 15 residues. As DNA, the CDR3 is TGTGCCAGCAGTCCACCCGGGACAGGGGGCTACGAGCAGTACGTC. Translating it yields CASSPPGTGGYEQYV.

The genes are TRBV20-1 and TRBJ2-1; D may be TRBD2 (6 bases). Trimming took 4 bases from V and 7 from J, leaving 8 bases between them. The germline CDR1 and CDR2 sequences are DFQATT and SNEGSKA (reference sequence). The CDR3 contains 11 residues. DNA of the CDR3: TGCAGTGCTAATGGGAGGAATGAGCAGTTCTTC. Residues: CSANGRNEQFF.

This chain uses TRBV27 with TRBJ2-7; unclear D gene. V was trimmed by 8 bases and J by 6 bases, leaving 14 bases between them. Looked up from germline, CDR1 is MNHEY and CDR2 is SMNVEV (reference sequence). The CDR3 sequence is 12 residues long. The CDR3 bases are TGTGCCAGCGGCGTGATTAGGAGCGAGCAGTACTTC. This sequence encodes CASGVIRSEQYF.